One and the same sample provided the 8 T cell receptor beta chains below, sequenced in a study of T cell responses to AZD1222 COVID-19 vaccine. Clones were read by immunoSEQ multiplex PCR, and TCRdb kept only the in-frame ones, dropping some. The specimen's table records under 150,000 clones. Source material: peripheral blood. The receptors stem from an adult in good health.

The chain recombines TRBV19 with TRBJ1-1; D ambiguous. Germline CDR1 is LNHDA and CDR2 is SQIVND (reference sequence). CDR3 size: 13 residues. V was trimmed by 4 bases and J by 1 base, leaving 7 bases between them. CDR3 loop: CASSTRRNTEAFF. The CDR3 DNA reads TGTGCCAGTAGTACAAGGAGGAACACTGAAGCTTTCTTT.

The rearrangement joins TRBV30 to TRBJ2-5; D is perhaps TRBD1 or TRBD2 (5 bases each). The CDR3 is 13 amino acids. Germline V gene data show CDR1 as GTSNPN and CDR2 as SVGIG (reference sequence). The ends were cut back, 0 bases at V and 13 bases at J, with 18 bases in the middle. The CDR3 reads CAWSVPGPTATYF. The CDR3 DNA is TGTGCCTGGAGTGTTCCGGGACCAACGGCGACGTACTTC.

This chain uses TRBV5-1 with TRBJ2-2; 8 nucleotides align to TRBD2. Trimming removed 4 bases from V and 6 bases from J; junction bases left unmatched: 5. The CDR3 spans 14 residues. Germline CDR1 and CDR2: SGHRS and YFSETQ. CDR3 loop: CASSQAGVPGELFF. The DNA for the CDR3 is TGCGCCAGCAGCCAAGCGGGGGTCCCCGGGGAGCTGTTTTTT.

Worth noting for this clone: The sample carries other DNA sequences with the same CDR3. This rearrangement joins TRBV5-6 to TRBJ2-7; no definite D call. Germline assignment: CDR1 SGHDT and CDR2 YYEEEE. The CDR3 is made up of 12 amino acids. The germline V and J ends were trimmed by 3 bases and 3 bases, with 7 bases remaining between them. CDR3 region: CASSSRHYEQYF. As DNA, the CDR3 is TGTGCCAGCAGCTCAAGACACTACGAGCAGTACTTC.

The J gene is TRBJ1-2, the V gene TRBV11-3; TRBD1 might be the D (5 bases). The germline V gene encodes CDR1 SGHNT and CDR2 YENEEA. The CDR3 loop spans 12 amino acids. Trimming stripped 3 bases from V and 6 bases from J, with 8 bases between. The CDR3 sequence is CASSFQGDGYTF. The CDR3 DNA is TGTGCCAGCAGCTTCCAGGGTGATGGCTACACCTTC.

This sequence joins TRBV12-3 or TRBV12-4 and TRBJ2-7; no clear D gene. V was clipped by 2 bases and J by 7 bases, with 9 bases between them. This CDR3 is 12 amino acids long. CDR3 sequence: CASSLQIDEQYF. CDR3 DNA sequence: TGTGCCAGCAGTTTACAGATAGATGAGCAGTACTTC.

The rearrangement links TRBV7-2 to TRBJ1-1, with a tentative D call TRBD1 (6 bases). The germline CDR1 and CDR2 sequences are SGHTA and FQGNSA. The V end was cut by 3 bases, the J end by 6 bases, with 11 bases between. The CDR3 is 13 amino acids. The CDR3: CASSFLGAAEAFF. Written as DNA, the CDR3 is TGTGCCAGCAGCTTCTTGGGGGCAGCTGAAGCTTTCTTT.

V gene TRBV29-1 combines with J gene TRBJ1-1; TRBD1 agrees at 10 bases. This CDR3 has 11 residues. CDR1 is SQVTM and CDR2 is ANQGSEA in the germline V gene. V was clipped by 5 bases and J by 7 bases; unmatched bases: 1. For the CDR3, the DNA is TGCAGCGTTCGGGACAGGGGTGAAGCTTTCTTT. It specifies CSVRDRGEAFF.